This T cell receptor (beta chain) is from a study of blood T cell repertoires in COVID-19. One Seattle source followed patients from active infection through their disease course. V was trimmed by 5 bases and J by 5 bases, leaving 15 bases between them. The germline V gene encodes CDR1 MNHEY and CDR2 SVGAGI. The CDR3 sequence is 14 residues long. This clone was seen a few times. Original methodology: Using reference gene primer amplification, nucleated cell counts were estimated. Using immunoSEQ multiplex PCR, the repertoire was profiled, and TCRdb retains in-frame clones only, with some absent. V and J calls and clone size follow that table, whereas D and trimming were derived from the DNA. This table has just over 350,000 clones, less than 90% appearing once.

The chain links TRBV6-5 to TRBJ1-2, with D maybe TRBD1 (5 bases). Sequencing was performed on peripheral blood. The sequence derives from a woman aged 60-75 years with COVID-19, enrolled during active disease. The CDR3 region has the DNA TGTGCCAGCAGTCAACGGACACCCGGTTATGGCTACACCTTC. Its protein is CASSQRTPGYGYTF.